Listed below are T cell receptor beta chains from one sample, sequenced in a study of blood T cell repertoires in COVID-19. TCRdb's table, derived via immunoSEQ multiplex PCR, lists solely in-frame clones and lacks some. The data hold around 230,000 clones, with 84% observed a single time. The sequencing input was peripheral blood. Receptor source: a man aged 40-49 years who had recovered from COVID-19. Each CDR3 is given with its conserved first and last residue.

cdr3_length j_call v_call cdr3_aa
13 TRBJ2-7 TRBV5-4 CASSPEEGASEYF
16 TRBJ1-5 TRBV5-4 CASSLKTGDSNQPQHF
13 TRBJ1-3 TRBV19 CASSGTAGNTIYF
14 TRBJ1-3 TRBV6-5 CASSYRQGAYTIYF
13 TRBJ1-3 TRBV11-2 CASSPPASYTIYF
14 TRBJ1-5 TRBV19 CASSMGQNNQPQHF
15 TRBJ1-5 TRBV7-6 CASSLSGGSNQPQHF
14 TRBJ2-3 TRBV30 CAWSGAGWGDTQYF
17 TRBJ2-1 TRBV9 CASSVAGGTASYNEQFF
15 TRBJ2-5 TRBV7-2 CASSRTGTGEETQYF
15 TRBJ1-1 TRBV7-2 CASSSVGTGAVGAFF
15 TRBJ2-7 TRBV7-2 CASSLDRLASYEQYF
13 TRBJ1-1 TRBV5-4 CASSWDRGSLAFF
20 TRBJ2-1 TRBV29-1 CSTSQGSGRGGSSSYNEQFF
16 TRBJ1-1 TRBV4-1 CASSQLTNQGRTEAFF
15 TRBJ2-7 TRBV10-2 CASSESSGTRYEQYF
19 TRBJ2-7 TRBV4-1 CASSPLWDRFRSVTYEQYF
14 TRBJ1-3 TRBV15 CATSRDVNGDTIYF